This T cell receptor beta chain appears in the sequencing data of a study of T cells in localized non-small cell lung cancer. Looked up from germline, CDR1 is WNHNN and CDR2 is SYGVQD (reference sequence). The CDR3 length is 15 residues. Deletions cut 10 bases from V and 7 bases from J, with 23 bases between. Study-wide findings and caveats: A median of about 58 of the top 100 tumor clones appeared in adjacent lung, which was paired and uninvolved. Uninvolved adjacent lung showed peak T cell clonality, exceeding tumor. The tumor had only one region sequenced, so heterogeneity remains possible.

Turning to this clone: The antigen remains undetermined.

TCRdb's table, derived via immunoSEQ multiplex PCR, lists solely in-frame clones and lacks some. The sample lists about 52,000 clones; more than 80% were seen once. The clonotype originates from a male donor at least 60 years old with stage III squamous cell lung carcinoma. The chain uses TRBV10-1 and TRBJ2-1; possible D gene TRBD2, 6 bases. The sample here was peripheral blood, taken before any cancer treatment. The CDR3 sequence: CATWMLTGEGNEQFF. CDR3 sequence (DNA): TGCGCCACCTGGATGCTGACGGGAGAGGGTAATGAGCAGTTCTTC.